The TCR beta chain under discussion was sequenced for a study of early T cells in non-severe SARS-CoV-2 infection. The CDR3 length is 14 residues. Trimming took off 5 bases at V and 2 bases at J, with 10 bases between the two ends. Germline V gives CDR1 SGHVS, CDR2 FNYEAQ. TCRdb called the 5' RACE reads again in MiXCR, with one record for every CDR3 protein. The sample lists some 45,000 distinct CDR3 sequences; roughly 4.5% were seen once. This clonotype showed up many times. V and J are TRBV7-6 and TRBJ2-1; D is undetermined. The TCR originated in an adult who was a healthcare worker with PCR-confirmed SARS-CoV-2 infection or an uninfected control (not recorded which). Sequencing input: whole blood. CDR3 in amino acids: CASSPTNTYNEQFF. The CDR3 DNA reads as TGTGCCAGCAGCCCGACAAACACCTACAATGAGCAGTTCTTC.